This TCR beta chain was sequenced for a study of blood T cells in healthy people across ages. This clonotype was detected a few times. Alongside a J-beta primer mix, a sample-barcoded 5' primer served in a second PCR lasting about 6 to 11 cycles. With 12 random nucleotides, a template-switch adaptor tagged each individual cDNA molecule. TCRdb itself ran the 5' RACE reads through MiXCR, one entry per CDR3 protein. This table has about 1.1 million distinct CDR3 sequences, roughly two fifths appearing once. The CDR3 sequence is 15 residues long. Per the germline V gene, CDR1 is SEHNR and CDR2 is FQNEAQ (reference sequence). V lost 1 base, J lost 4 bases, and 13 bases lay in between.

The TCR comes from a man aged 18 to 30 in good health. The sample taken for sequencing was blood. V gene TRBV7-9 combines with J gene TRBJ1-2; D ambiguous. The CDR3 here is CASSLGPQLSYGYTF. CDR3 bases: TGTGCCAGCAGCTTAGGTCCACAACTCTCCTATGGCTACACCTTC.